Following are 8 T cell receptor beta chains from one sample sequenced in a study of blood T cell repertoires in COVID-19. Sequencing used immunoSEQ multiplex PCR; TCRdb keeps in-frame clones, though not all of them. The table includes roughly 170,000 clones, around 87% detected once. Sequencing was carried out using peripheral blood. The source of these receptors is an older woman with COVID-19, enrolled during active disease.

V and J are TRBV27 and TRBJ2-2; D unclear. V was cut by 3 bases and J by 6 bases, with 5 bases left in between. This CDR3 has 12 residues. CDR1 is MNHEY and CDR2 is SMNVEV in the germline V gene (reference sequence). The chain's CDR3 is CASSFIAGELFF. The CDR3 bases are TGTGCCAGCAGTTTTATCGCCGGGGAGCTGTTTTTT.

The chain couples TRBV28 to TRBJ2-1; the match to TRBD2 covers 12 bases. The CDR3 has 18 amino acids. Trimming at V came to 1 base and at J to 5 bases, leaving 9 bases not matched to a gene. Germline V gene data show CDR1 as MDHEN and CDR2 as SYDVKM. Written as DNA, the CDR3 is TGTGCCAGCAGTTTATATGCTAGCGGGAGGGCCTTCCACAATGAGCAGTTCTTC. Translation gives CASSLYASGRAFHNEQFF. Using reference TRBV28 and TRBJ2-1 for the parts outside the CDR3, the full variable domain is DVKVTQSSRYLVKRTGEKVFLECVQDMDHENMFWYRQDPGLGLRLIYFSYDVKMKEKGDIPEGYSVSREKKERFSLILESASTNQTSMYLCASSLYASGRAFHNEQFFGPGTRLTVL.

This chain connects TRBV12-3 or TRBV12-4 to TRBJ1-3; 8 positions match TRBD1. The CDR3 extends over 13 amino acids. V was pared by 9 bases and J by 4 bases, with 5 bases of the junction left unmatched. CDR3 DNA: TGTGCCAGTTCGACAGGGGCCGGAAACACCATATATTTT. Translation gives CASSTGAGNTIYF.

This clone has just one count. The chain joins TRBV5-1 to TRBJ1-3; tentative D call: TRBD1 (5 bases). CDR3 size: 15 residues. In germline, CDR1 is SGHRS, CDR2 YFSETQ. The V end lost 3 bases, the J end lost 1 base, and 11 bases lay between the germline ends. This chain's CDR3 is CASSSSRGSGNTIYF. The CDR3 DNA is TGCGCCAGCAGCTCATCCCGGGGGTCTGGAAACACCATATATTTT.

The chain joins TRBV10-3 to TRBJ1-2; possible D gene TRBD1, 5 bases. V was cut by 3 bases and J by 2 bases, with 13 bases left in between. CDR3 length: 15 amino acids. The germline V gene has CDR1 ENHRY and CDR2 SYGVKD. The CDR3 DNA is TGTGCCATCAGTGACCCGGGGGAGGTAAACTATGGCTACACCTTC. Its translation: CAISDPGEVNYGYTF.

This clone appeared a single time. The chain joins TRBV19 to TRBJ2-3; D not resolved. Trimming removed 4 bases at V and 0 bases at J, with 20 bases between. The CDR3 runs to 18 residues. Germline loops: CDR1 LNHDA, CDR2 SQIVND (reference sequence). CDR3 coding DNA: TGTGCCAGTAGTAGCAGACTCACCATCCTGACTAGCACAGATACGCAGTATTTT. Its protein is CASSSRLTILTSTDTQYF.

The chain links TRBV19 to TRBJ2-7; no reliable D call. The CDR3 is 12 residues long. Germline values: CDR1 LNHDA, CDR2 SQIVND (reference sequence). V gave up 4 bases and J gave up 6 bases, with 10 bases separating them. The CDR3 sequence: CASSRGGSEQYF. The CDR3 DNA reads TGTGCCAGTAGTAGAGGCGGCTCCGAGCAGTACTTC.

The chain couples TRBV5-4 to TRBJ2-3, with TRBD1 identical over 8 bases. The CDR3 is 14 residues long. Trimming cost V 1 base and J 5 bases; bases outside gene matches: 3. CDR1 is SGHNT and CDR2 is YYREEE in the germline V gene (reference sequence). This CDR3 reads CASSLQGAEDTQYF. The CDR3 DNA follows: TGTGCCAGCAGCTTGCAGGGGGCAGAAGATACGCAGTATTTT.